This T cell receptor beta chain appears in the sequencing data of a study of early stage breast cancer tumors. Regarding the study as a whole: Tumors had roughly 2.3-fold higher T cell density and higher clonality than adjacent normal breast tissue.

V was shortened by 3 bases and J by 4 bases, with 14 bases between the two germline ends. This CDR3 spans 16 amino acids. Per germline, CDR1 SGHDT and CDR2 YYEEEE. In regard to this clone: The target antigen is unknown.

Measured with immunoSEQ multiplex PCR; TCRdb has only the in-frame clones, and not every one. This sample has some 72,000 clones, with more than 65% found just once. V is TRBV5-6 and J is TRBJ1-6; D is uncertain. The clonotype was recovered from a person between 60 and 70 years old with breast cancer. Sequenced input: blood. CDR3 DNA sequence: TGTGCCAGCAGCTACTCCGCAGCGGGGTATAATTCACCCCTCCACTTT. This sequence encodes CASSYSAAGYNSPLHF.